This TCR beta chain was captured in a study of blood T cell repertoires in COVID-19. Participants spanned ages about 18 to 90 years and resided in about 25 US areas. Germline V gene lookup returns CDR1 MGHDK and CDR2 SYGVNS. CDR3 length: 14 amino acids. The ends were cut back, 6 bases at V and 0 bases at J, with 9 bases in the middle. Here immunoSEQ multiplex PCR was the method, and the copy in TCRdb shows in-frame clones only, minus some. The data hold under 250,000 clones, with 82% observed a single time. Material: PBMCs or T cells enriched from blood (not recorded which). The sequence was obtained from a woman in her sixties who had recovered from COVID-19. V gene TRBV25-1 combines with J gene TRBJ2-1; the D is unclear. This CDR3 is CASSRPGSYNEQFF. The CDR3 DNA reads TGTGCCAGCAGCCGGCCAGGCTCCTACAATGAGCAGTTCTTC.